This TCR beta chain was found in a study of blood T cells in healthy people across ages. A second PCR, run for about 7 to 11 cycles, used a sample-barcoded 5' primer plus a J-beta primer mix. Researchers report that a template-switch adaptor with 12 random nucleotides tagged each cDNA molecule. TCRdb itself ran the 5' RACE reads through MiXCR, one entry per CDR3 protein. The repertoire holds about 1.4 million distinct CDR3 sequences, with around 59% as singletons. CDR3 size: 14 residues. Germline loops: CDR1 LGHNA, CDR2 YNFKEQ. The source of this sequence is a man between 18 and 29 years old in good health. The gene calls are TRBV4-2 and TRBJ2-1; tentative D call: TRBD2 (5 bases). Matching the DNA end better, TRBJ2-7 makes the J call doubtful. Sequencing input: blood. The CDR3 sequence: CASSQGGGLQEQYF. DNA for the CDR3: TGTGCCAGCAGCCAGGGCGGCGGACTGCAGGAGCAGTACTTC.